Below, 32 T cell receptor beta chains from the same sample are listed, as sequenced in a study of T cells in Graves' hyperthyroidism and ophthalmopathy. From RNA transcripts, TCR beta CDR3 regions were amplified. The HTBI primer set drove a first-round RT-PCR of the TCR CDR3. In TCRdb, the multiplex PCR reads were re-called with MiXCR into one record per CDR3 protein. The table shows over 250,000 distinct CDR3 sequences, with about 25% occurring only once. The sample was blood. The receptor source for this set is a man in his forties with Graves' hyperthyroidism that later progressed to Graves' ophthalmopathy.

The table lists this clonotype with many counts. This rearrangement joins TRBV20-1 to TRBJ2-5; 7 positions match TRBD1. Germline V CDR1 and CDR2: DFQATT, SNEGSKA (reference sequence). Germline trimming cut 0 bases from V and 3 bases from J; bases unmatched to any gene: 7. This CDR3 contains 15 residues. The CDR3 DNA sequence: TGCAGTGCTAGAGATCCCCGACAGGGTGAAGAGACCCAGTACTTC. Its protein is CSARDPRQGEETQYF.

The J gene is TRBJ1-2, the V gene TRBV7-8; D is unclear. Per the germline V gene, CDR1 is SGHVS and CDR2 is FQNEAQ. The CDR3 length is 14 residues. Trimming removed 4 bases from V and 1 base from J, with 10 bases in between. CDR3 region: CASSSTSLNYGYTF. The DNA of the CDR3 is TGTGCCAGCAGCTCTACGAGTCTTAACTATGGCTACACCTTC.

This clonotype was picked up many times. V usage is TRBV20-1 and J usage is TRBJ1-1; D is unclear. CDR3 length equals 11 residues. V dropped 3 bases and J dropped 6 bases, with 8 bases sitting between them. CDR1 and CDR2 from the germline V gene are DFQATT and SNEGSKA (reference sequence). CDR3 region: CSASATAEAFF. The CDR3 DNA reads as TGCAGTGCTAGTGCGACGGCTGAAGCTTTCTTT.

CDR3 DNA: TGTGCCACCCAACCGCAGGGGAACACTGAAGCTTTCTTT. Encoded protein: CATQPQGNTEAFF. V usage is TRBV2 and J usage is TRBJ1-1, with TRBD1 as a possible D gene (5 bases). CDR3 length equals 13 residues. Trimming removed 10 bases from V and 1 base from J, with 13 bases in between. Looked up from germline, CDR1 is SNHLY and CDR2 is FYNNEI.

The CDR3 protein is CASSHSGTTKGAGELFF. DNA of the CDR3: TGTGCCAGCAGTCATTCCGGGACCACCAAAGGAGCCGGGGAGCTGTTTTTT. The V gene is TRBV12-3 or TRBV12-4, the J gene TRBJ2-2, with D possibly being TRBD1 or TRBD2 (5 bases each). This CDR3 has 17 amino acids. V gave up 5 bases and J gave up 6 bases, with 22 bases separating them.

This clonotype was observed at least ten times. The V call is TRBV10-1, the J call TRBJ2-7, with 7 bases matching TRBD1. Germline V gene sequence: CDR1 WNHNN, CDR2 SYGVQD (reference sequence). CDR3 length equals 15 residues. V lost 3 bases to trimming and J lost 6 bases; unmatched junction nucleotides: 11. CDR3 in DNA: TGCGCCAGCAGTGATCGACGCAGGGGGACATCCGAGCAGTACTTC. Translating it yields CASSDRRRGTSEQYF.

Many counts were recorded for this clonotype. V usage is TRBV2 and J usage is TRBJ2-5; the match to TRBD2 covers 10 bases. In germline, CDR1 is SNHLY, CDR2 FYNNEI. This CDR3 contains 15 residues. V was pared by 4 bases and J by 2 bases, with 4 bases of the junction left unmatched. The CDR3 loop reads CASSASGRAQETQYF. The CDR3 DNA is TGTGCCAGCAGTGCCAGCGGGAGGGCGCAAGAGACCCAGTACTTC.

This clonotype was seen repeatedly, ten times or more. A much larger clone is a single base away; this may be a read error. The chain recombines TRBV7-2 with TRBJ2-2, with D possibly called TRBD1 or TRBD2 (6 bases each). CDR1 and CDR2 (germline): SGHTA, FQGNSA. This CDR3 is 14 amino acids long. The CDR3 DNA is TGTGCCAGCAGCTTACGGGGGCGCGCCGGGGAGCTGGTTTTT. It specifies CASSLRGRAGELVF.

The DNA of the CDR3 is TGTGCCAGCAGTTTTCCCTCCCGGCAAGAGACCCAGTACTTC. This translates into CASSFPSRQETQYF. The chain employs TRBV12-3 or TRBV12-4 and TRBJ2-5; no clear D. The CDR3 extends over 14 amino acids. Trimming shortened V by 3 bases and J by 2 bases, and 10 bases separated the two germline ends.

The V gene is TRBV6-2 or TRBV6-3, the J gene TRBJ1-2, with D hard to call. V gave up 4 bases and J gave up 9 bases, with 24 bases separating them. CDR3 length: 16 residues. Germline CDR1 MNHEY, CDR2 SVGEGT. The CDR3 sequence: CASSLTWTNSRFSYTF. The CDR3 coding sequence is TGTGCCAGCAGTTTAACCTGGACCAATAGTAGATTCAGCTACACCTTC.

Written as DNA, the CDR3 is TGTGCCAGCAGTTTCGCGGAAGATAGCAATCAGCCCCAGCATTTT. It codes for CASSFAEDSNQPQHF. This chain joins TRBV12-3 or TRBV12-4 and TRBJ1-5, with D hard to call. Trimming pared 3 bases from V and 0 bases from J, leaving 9 bases between. The CDR3 is 15 residues long.

As DNA, the CDR3 is TGTGCCAGCAGCCAAGAGGGCCCTCGGGACACCATATATTTT. This sequence encodes CASSQEGPRDTIYF. The chain carries TRBV14 and TRBJ1-3; D is ambiguous. The CDR3 totals 14 residues. The germline CDR1 and CDR2 sequences are SGHDN and FVKESK. Trimming shortened V by 0 bases and J by 8 bases, and 11 bases separated the two germline ends.

This clonotype was seen ten or more times. The rearrangement links TRBV5-1 to TRBJ2-3; D may correspond to TRBD1 or TRBD2 (5 bases each). The CDR3 is 14 residues long. V was trimmed by 4 bases and J by 3 bases, leaving 12 bases between them. Germline lookup yields CDR1 SGHRS and CDR2 YFSETQ. The DNA of the CDR3 is TGCGCCAGCAGCCCAGGGACCGTGACAGATACGCAGTATTTT. Its translation is CASSPGTVTDTQYF.

This clonotype was counted many times. The chain joins TRBV6-1 to TRBJ2-2, with a possible D match to TRBD1 (5 bases). Trimming took 4 bases from V and 3 from J, leaving 12 bases between them. Germline-derived CDR1 and CDR2 are MNHNS and SASEGT. This CDR3 comprises 15 residues. CDR3 in DNA: TGTGCCAGCAGTGGCACAAGGACACACACCGGGGAGCTGTTTTTT. Amino acids: CASSGTRTHTGELFF.

This clonotype was counted at least ten times. This chain uses TRBV5-1 with TRBJ2-2; D remains ambiguous. CDR3 length: 13 amino acids. Germline lookup yields CDR1 SGHRS and CDR2 YFSETQ. Between the trimmed V and J ends, which lost 0 bases and 6 bases, there was a span of 6 bases. The CDR3 loop reads CASSLDIAGELFF. Written as DNA, the CDR3 is TGCGCCAGCAGCTTGGATATCGCCGGGGAGCTGTTTTTT.

This clonotype was observed a few times. The rearrangement joins TRBV6-2 or TRBV6-3 to TRBJ2-7, with TRBD2 matching 14 bases. The CDR3 loop spans 20 amino acids. V lost 1 base to trimming and J lost 3 bases; unmatched junction nucleotides: 14. CDR1 and CDR2 from the germline V gene are MNHEY and SVGEGT. This CDR3 is CASSYFRLAGGPRQIYEQYF. CDR3 in DNA: TGTGCCAGCAGTTACTTTCGACTAGCGGGAGGGCCACGGCAGATCTACGAGCAGTACTTC.

At least ten counts were recorded for this clonotype. V and J are TRBV28 and TRBJ2-4, with D maybe TRBD2 (6 bases). From germline, CDR1 is MDHEN and CDR2 SYDVKM. The CDR3 totals 13 residues. Trimming took 6 bases from V and 4 from J, leaving 10 bases between them. This chain's CDR3 is CASREGGKNIQYF. The CDR3 region has the DNA TGTGCCAGCAGGGAGGGCGGAAAAAACATTCAGTACTTC.

This clonotype was counted at least ten times. The V call is TRBV7-8, the J call TRBJ1-1; D unresolved. The CDR3 runs 14 residues. V lost 6 bases and J 1 base, leaving 12 bases between the germline ends. Germline CDR1 is SGHVS and CDR2 is FQNEAQ. CDR3 in DNA: TGTGCCAGCAGAGGAGGACGGGGGAACACTGAAGCTTTCTTT. Protein: CASRGGRGNTEAFF.

This clonotype has at least ten counts. DNA for the CDR3: TGCAGTGCTAGGGAGGGGGGAATAGCGCAGCCCCAGCATTTT. Translating it yields CSAREGGIAQPQHF. The chain has TRBV20-1 and TRBJ1-5; maybe TRBD1 (6 bases). The germline V gene has CDR1 DFQATT and CDR2 SNEGSKA (reference sequence). The length of the CDR3 is 14 residues. The V gene lost 3 bases and the J gene lost 7 bases, with 16 bases spanning the gap.

This clonotype was seen only a few times. The chain combines TRBV5-1 with TRBJ2-5, with D hard to call. The V gene's germline CDR1 is SGHRS and CDR2 YFSETQ. The CDR3 is 13 residues long. Trimming left V 4 bases short and J 4 bases short, with 11 bases between. CDR3 residues: CASSPDPGETQYF. The CDR3 DNA follows: TGCGCCAGCAGCCCCGACCCGGGAGAGACCCAGTACTTC.

This clonotype has only one observation. The chain has TRBV7-2 and TRBJ2-7; 11 nucleotides agree with TRBD1. The CDR3 is made up of 14 amino acids. Germline values: CDR1 SGHTA, CDR2 FQGNSA. Trimming cost V 4 bases and J 6 bases; bases outside gene matches: 5. CDR3 bases: TGTGCCAGCAGCTCAGGACAGGGGGCTCTCGAGCAGTACTTC. Protein: CASSSGQGALEQYF.

This clonotype has ten or more counts. This chain links TRBV18 with TRBJ1-2; TRBD1 agrees at 9 bases. The CDR3 length is 16 residues. Germline assignment: CDR1 KGHSH and CDR2 LQKENI. The J segment lost 3 bases and the V segment lost 1 base, leaving 6 bases of the junction unmatched. In DNA, the CDR3 is TGTGCCAGCTCACCACAAACAGGGGGCGCGGACTATGGCTACACCTTC. It codes for CASSPQTGGADYGYTF. Full variable domain (remainder filled in from reference TRBV18 and TRBJ1-2): NAGVMQNPRHLVRRRGQEARLRCSPMKGHSHVYWYRQLPEEGLKFMVYLQKENIIDESGMPKERFSAEFPKEGPSILRIQQVVRGDSAAYFCASSPQTGGADYGYTFGSGTRLTVV.

This clonotype was counted ten times or more. The V and J genes are TRBV5-1 and TRBJ1-2, with unresolved D. Trimming left V 4 bases short and J 4 bases short, with 8 bases between. Per the germline V gene, CDR1 is SGHRS and CDR2 is YFSETQ. The CDR3 covers 12 residues. As DNA, the CDR3 is TGCGCCAGCAGCAGGGAGGCCTATGGCTACACCTTC. It encodes CASSREAYGYTF.

In its sample, this clonotype was seen many times. The V gene is TRBV5-1, the J gene TRBJ1-1; D gene ambiguous. Germline CDR1 is SGHRS and CDR2 is YFSETQ. The CDR3 sequence is 15 residues long. The V gene lost 3 bases and the J gene lost 3 bases, with 15 bases spanning the gap. CDR3 sequence (DNA): TGCGCCAGCAGCTCATTTCTCGGGGTGGACACTGAAGCTTTCTTT. It yields the protein CASSSFLGVDTEAFF.

The chain joins TRBV12-3 or TRBV12-4 to TRBJ2-7, with a tentative D call TRBD2 (6 bases). V was trimmed by 7 bases and J by 0 bases, leaving 16 bases between them. This CDR3 comprises 15 residues. The CDR3 bases are TGTGCCAGCACCCGTTTGGACTACGGCTCCTACGAGCAGTACTTC. It encodes CASTRLDYGSYEQYF.

The table lists this clonotype with many counts. V gene TRBV14 combines with J gene TRBJ2-7, with D hard to call. CDR3 size: 14 residues. CDR1 is SGHDN, CDR2 FVKESK, per germline. V lost 1 base to trimming and J lost 3 bases, with 10 bases between them. CDR3 DNA: TGTGCCAGCAGCCAAGTGGGCAAATACTACGAGCAGTACTTC. The encoded protein is CASSQVGKYYEQYF.

This clonotype was found many times. V gene TRBV5-1 combines with J gene TRBJ1-1; D unclear. The V end lost 4 bases, the J end lost 1 base, and 14 bases lay between the germline ends. CDR1 SGHRS and CDR2 YFSETQ come from the germline V gene. CDR3 length: 15 residues. CDR3 in DNA: TGCGCCAGCAGCCTCGAGGTCGTCGGGAACACTGAAGCTTTCTTT. Its protein product is CASSLEVVGNTEAFF.

This chain joins TRBV7-2 and TRBJ2-7, with D hard to call. The CDR3 length is 12 residues. Germline V gene data show CDR1 as SGHTA and CDR2 as FQGNSA. The V gene lost 6 bases and the J gene lost 2 bases, with 8 bases spanning the gap. CDR3 DNA: TGTGCCAGCAGTGTGACAACCTACGAGCAGTACTTC. Protein: CASSVTTYEQYF.

This clonotype was seen repeatedly, ten times or more. The V and J genes are TRBV11-2 and TRBJ2-3; 7 bases align to TRBD2. In germline, CDR1 is SGHAT, CDR2 FQNNGV. This CDR3 has 14 amino acids. J gave up 10 bases and V 4 bases, and 11 bases lay outside the gene matches. CDR3 bases: TGTGCCAGCAGCTCATCGCCCGGGGGGAGTGCGCAGTATTTT. It is translated as CASSSSPGGSAQYF.

This clonotype was observed many times. The chain combines TRBV12-3 or TRBV12-4 with TRBJ2-5, with 7 bases matching TRBD1. The CDR3 has 14 amino acids. J was trimmed by 3 bases and V by 4 bases; bases with no gene match: 5. CDR3 in DNA: TGTGCCAGCAGTTGGGGACAGTCTAAAGAGACCCAGTACTTC. This codes for CASSWGQSKETQYF.

The chain combines TRBV15 with TRBJ1-1; D gene unclear. The CDR3 runs 13 residues. Trimming removed 0 bases at V and 5 bases at J, with 7 bases between. From germline, CDR1 is LNHNV and CDR2 YYDKDF (reference sequence). CDR3 coding DNA: TGTGCCACCAGCAGAGAACTGCGGACTGAAGCTTTCTTT. This sequence encodes CATSRELRTEAFF.

The CDR3: CASGTSGRYPYEQYF. In DNA, the CDR3 is TGTGCCAGCGGAACTAGCGGGAGGTATCCCTACGAGCAGTACTTC. The chain joins TRBV6-2 or TRBV6-3 to TRBJ2-7, with 12 bases identical to TRBD2. CDR1 and CDR2 from the germline V gene are MNHEY and SVGEGT. V was clipped by 8 bases and J by 2 bases; unmatched bases: 7. The CDR3 covers 15 residues.